A selection of T cell receptor beta chains follows, all from one sample in a study of blood T cell repertoires in COVID-19. Data came from immunoSEQ multiplex PCR; TCRdb stores just in-frame clones and leaves some out. The sample lists roughly 350,000 clones, 70% to 90% occurring once. The material sequenced was peripheral blood. These receptors all stem from a woman aged 25 to 45 with COVID-19, enrolled during active disease. Both conserved end residues are part of each CDR3. Each record gives: D gene, clone size, J gene, V gene, CDR3 protein, CDR3 DNA. The D gene is left open where the match is weak. The size of a clone is reported for some rows only, either as once, few or many, or as a class for expanded clones.

d_gene: TRBD1; abundance: .; j_gene: TRBJ2-2; v_gene: TRBV10-1; CDR3aa: CASSDLGQGKGNTGELFF; CDR3nt: TGCGCCAGCAGTGACCTGGGACAGGGGAAAGGGAACACCGGGGAGCTGTTTTTT
d_gene: .; abundance: once; j_gene: TRBJ2-5; v_gene: TRBV6-5; CDR3aa: CASSQKETQYF; CDR3nt: TGTGCCAGCAGCCAGAAGGAGACCCAGTACTTC
d_gene: .; abundance: .; j_gene: TRBJ1-5; v_gene: TRBV30; CDR3aa: CAWEAAGTRNQPQHF; CDR3nt: TGTGCCTGGGAGGCCGCGGGCACCCGCAATCAGCCCCAGCATTTT
d_gene: .; abundance: .; j_gene: TRBJ2-7; v_gene: TRBV7-9; CDR3aa: CASSPGVSVPGEQYF; CDR3nt: TGTGCCAGCAGCCCCGGGGTAAGCGTCCCCGGCGAGCAGTACTTC
d_gene: .; abundance: .; j_gene: TRBJ2-7; v_gene: TRBV28; CDR3aa: CASSPGTSWEQYF; CDR3nt: TGTGCCAGCAGCCCCGGGACATCTTGGGAGCAGTACTTC
d_gene: .; abundance: .; j_gene: TRBJ2-3; v_gene: TRBV30; CDR3aa: CALNRDTSTDTQYF; CDR3nt: TGTGCCTTAAACCGGGACACAAGCACAGATACGCAGTATTTT
d_gene: TRBD1; abundance: once; j_gene: TRBJ1-1; v_gene: TRBV6-5; CDR3aa: CASSSGTGEPEAFF; CDR3nt: TGTGCCAGCAGTTCCGGGACAGGGGAACCTGAAGCTTTCTTT
d_gene: TRBD2; abundance: .; j_gene: TRBJ2-1; v_gene: TRBV29-1; CDR3aa: CSVSGLAGGPLGEQFF; CDR3nt: TGCAGCGTGTCGGGGCTAGCGGGAGGGCCTTTGGGTGAGCAGTTCTTC
d_gene: TRBD1; abundance: .; j_gene: TRBJ1-2; v_gene: TRBV10-3; CDR3aa: CAIGGGTGGTANYGYTF; CDR3nt: TGTGCCATCGGCGGCGGGACAGGGGGCACCGCTAACTATGGCTACACCTTC
d_gene: TRBD1; abundance: few; j_gene: TRBJ1-6; v_gene: TRBV10-2; CDR3aa: CASRGTGRNSPLHF; CDR3nt: TGCGCCAGCAGGGGGACAGGCCGTAATTCACCCCTCCACTTT
d_gene: TRBD2; abundance: .; j_gene: TRBJ2-1; v_gene: TRBV7-9; CDR3aa: CASRNFRGLGLGDEQFF; CDR3nt: TGTGCCAGCAGAAATTTCCGAGGACTAGGCCTGGGGGATGAGCAGTTCTTC
d_gene: TRBD2; abundance: once; j_gene: TRBJ2-2; v_gene: TRBV18; CDR3aa: CASSPSTSGTGELFF; CDR3nt: TGTGCCAGCTCACCCTCGACTAGCGGCACCGGGGAGCTGTTTTTT
d_gene: .; abundance: .; j_gene: TRBJ1-3; v_gene: TRBV12-3/TRBV12-4; CDR3aa: CASSRGGNTIYF; CDR3nt: TGTGCCAGCAGCCGGGGGGGAAACACCATATATTTT
d_gene: .; abundance: .; j_gene: TRBJ1-4; v_gene: TRBV3-1/TRBV3-2; CDR3aa: CASSYYKGSNEKLFF; CDR3nt: TGTGCCAGCAGCTATTACAAGGGGTCAAATGAAAAACTGTTTTTT
d_gene: TRBD1; abundance: .; j_gene: TRBJ2-2; v_gene: TRBV5-6; CDR3aa: CASSLEARGWTGELFF; CDR3nt: TGTGCCAGCAGCTTGGAGGCCAGGGGGTGGACCGGGGAGCTGTTTTTT
d_gene: TRBD1; abundance: .; j_gene: TRBJ2-1; v_gene: TRBV18; CDR3aa: CASSPNRGQENYNEQFF; CDR3nt: TGTGCCAGCTCGCCGAACCGGGGACAGGAAAATTACAATGAGCAGTTCTTC
d_gene: .; abundance: .; j_gene: TRBJ2-5; v_gene: TRBV3-1/TRBV3-2; CDR3aa: CASSPPWPVAQETQYF; CDR3nt: TGTGCCAGCAGCCCCCCATGGCCAGTTGCTCAAGAGACCCAGTACTTC
d_gene: .; abundance: .; j_gene: TRBJ2-1; v_gene: TRBV19; CDR3aa: CASSVETGTYNEQFF; CDR3nt: TGTGCCAGTAGTGTCGAAACGGGGACCTACAATGAGCAGTTCTTC
d_gene: TRBD1; abundance: .; j_gene: TRBJ2-7; v_gene: TRBV10-3; CDR3aa: CAIRLDRGSYEQYF; CDR3nt: TGTGCCATCAGATTAGACAGGGGATCCTACGAGCAGTACTTC
d_gene: .; abundance: .; j_gene: TRBJ1-1; v_gene: TRBV4-1; CDR3aa: CASSLRGNTEAFF; CDR3nt: TGCGCCAGCAGCCTCAGGGGAAACACTGAAGCTTTCTTT
d_gene: .; abundance: .; j_gene: TRBJ1-4; v_gene: TRBV25-1; CDR3aa: CASSTWGGWDEKLFF; CDR3nt: TGTGCCAGCAGTACTTGGGGGGGGTGGGACGAAAAACTGTTTTTT
d_gene: .; abundance: once; j_gene: TRBJ1-4; v_gene: TRBV6-1; CDR3aa: CASSDSAGGLATNEKLFF; CDR3nt: TGTGCCAGCAGTGATTCGGCCGGGGGGCTTGCAACTAATGAAAAACTGTTTTTT
d_gene: .; abundance: few; j_gene: TRBJ1-2; v_gene: TRBV7-2; CDR3aa: CASRLTGYGYTF; CDR3nt: TGTGCCAGCAGACTCACAGGCTATGGCTACACCTTC
d_gene: TRBD2; abundance: .; j_gene: TRBJ2-7; v_gene: TRBV5-6; CDR3aa: CASSEVGEGSYEQYF; CDR3nt: TGTGCCAGCAGCGAGGTGGGGGAGGGCTCCTACGAGCAGTACTTC
d_gene: TRBD1; abundance: few; j_gene: TRBJ2-7; v_gene: TRBV28; CDR3aa: CASSLTGSRYEQYF; CDR3nt: TGTGCCAGCAGTTTGACAGGGAGTCGCTACGAGCAGTACTTC
d_gene: TRBD1; abundance: .; j_gene: TRBJ2-7; v_gene: TRBV6-1; CDR3aa: CASSEVGQGKEQYF; CDR3nt: TGTGCCAGCAGTGAGGTTGGACAGGGGAAAGAACAGTACTTC
d_gene: TRBD2; abundance: .; j_gene: TRBJ2-5; v_gene: TRBV30; CDR3aa: CAWSVALADQETQYF; CDR3nt: TGTGCCTGGAGTGTAGCGCTAGCGGATCAAGAGACCCAGTACTTC
d_gene: .; abundance: .; j_gene: TRBJ2-1; v_gene: TRBV6-6; CDR3aa: CATQGASDTYNEQFF; CDR3nt: TGTGCCACCCAAGGCGCATCGGACACTTACAATGAGCAGTTCTTC
d_gene: TRBD2; abundance: few; j_gene: TRBJ2-7; v_gene: TRBV11-2; CDR3aa: CASSIGLAGEQYF; CDR3nt: TGTGCCAGCAGCATCGGACTAGCTGGCGAGCAGTACTTC
d_gene: .; abundance: .; j_gene: TRBJ1-2; v_gene: TRBV28; CDR3aa: CASSLSTGWDGYTF; CDR3nt: TGTGCCAGCAGTTTAAGCACAGGGTGGGATGGCTACACCTTC
d_gene: TRBD2; abundance: .; j_gene: TRBJ2-5; v_gene: TRBV14; CDR3aa: CASSRGLAETQYF; CDR3nt: TGTGCCAGCAGCCGGGGACTAGCGGAGACCCAGTACTTC
d_gene: TRBD1; abundance: .; j_gene: TRBJ2-7; v_gene: TRBV28; CDR3aa: CASSLLGPGGNEQYF; CDR3nt: TGTGCCAGCAGTTTATTGGGGCCAGGGGGAAACGAGCAGTACTTC
d_gene: .; abundance: .; j_gene: TRBJ2-2; v_gene: TRBV5-6; CDR3aa: CASRRDWNTGELFF; CDR3nt: TGTGCCAGCAGACGGGACTGGAACACCGGGGAGCTGTTTTTT
d_gene: .; abundance: .; j_gene: TRBJ2-1; v_gene: TRBV5-5; CDR3aa: CASRNRRSNEQFF; CDR3nt: TGTGCCAGCAGAAATCGAAGGAGCAATGAGCAGTTCTTC
d_gene: .; abundance: .; j_gene: TRBJ2-6; v_gene: TRBV6-5; CDR3aa: CASSPGGLVLVLTF; CDR3nt: TGTGCCAGCAGCCCCGGCGGATTGGTATTAGTCCTGACTTTC
d_gene: .; abundance: .; j_gene: TRBJ1-1; v_gene: TRBV6-2/TRBV6-3; CDR3aa: CASSLYRTEAFF; CDR3nt: TGTGCCAGCAGTTTGTACAGAACTGAAGCTTTCTTT
d_gene: TRBD1; abundance: .; j_gene: TRBJ2-3; v_gene: TRBV24-1; CDR3aa: CATSDPGQRQYF; CDR3nt: TGTGCCACCAGCGACCCGGGACAGAGGCAGTATTTT
d_gene: .; abundance: .; j_gene: TRBJ2-7; v_gene: TRBV1; CDR3aa: CTSSHVPGLAPGGAEQYF; CDR3nt: TGCACCAGCAGCCATGTCCCGGGACTAGCGCCAGGGGGGGCCGAGCAGTACTTC
d_gene: .; abundance: .; j_gene: TRBJ1-3; v_gene: TRBV30; CDR3aa: CAWSPPGGESNTIYF; CDR3nt: TGTGCCTGGAGTCCCCCGGGGGGCGAATCGAACACCATATATTTT
d_gene: TRBD1; abundance: .; j_gene: TRBJ1-3; v_gene: TRBV28; CDR3aa: CASSATGTGGNTIYF; CDR3nt: TGTGCCAGCAGTGCAACCGGGACAGGGGGAAACACCATATATTTT
d_gene: .; abundance: few; j_gene: TRBJ2-1; v_gene: TRBV27; CDR3aa: CASSLSSFRDEQFF; CDR3nt: TGTGCCAGCAGTTTATCGTCGTTTCGGGATGAGCAGTTCTTC
d_gene: .; abundance: .; j_gene: TRBJ2-1; v_gene: TRBV7-2; CDR3aa: CASSSLLVSYNEQFF; CDR3nt: TGTGCCAGCAGCTCCCTACTAGTTAGCTACAATGAGCAGTTCTTC
d_gene: .; abundance: .; j_gene: TRBJ1-4; v_gene: TRBV4-1; CDR3aa: CASSQTQGVEKLFF; CDR3nt: TGCGCCAGCAGCCAAACACAGGGCGTTGAAAAACTGTTTTTT